The clone carrying this TCR beta chain was seen ten or more times. The CDR3 sequence is 14 residues long. Germline CDR1 LNHDA, CDR2 SQIVND (reference sequence). V lost 1 base and J lost 6, with 9 bases in between. This sample is drawn from a study of human T cells and chemical hapten exposure. TCRdb reprocessed the RACE reads via MiXCR and lists one record per CDR3 protein. Found here are 60,000 to 80,000 distinct CDR3 sequences, approximately 7% of them singletons; the top ten hold 1.6%. Time point given: pre-sensitization, week 0. Treatment: therapeutic diphenylcyclopropenone sensitization with weekly scalp DPC. Whole blood that had not been fractionated was the source of extracted total RNA.

V gene TRBV19 combines with J gene TRBJ1-4; D unresolved. The clonotype comes from a woman in her 30s with alopecia areata. Some clones in this sample may be carry-over from other donors' samples. Material: whole blood, obtained in connection with sensitization to the hapten diphenylcyclopropenone (DPC). Here the CDR3 reads CASSIGRRDEKLFF. The CDR3 DNA is TGTGCCAGTAGTATAGGTCGTCGGGATGAAAAACTGTTTTTT.